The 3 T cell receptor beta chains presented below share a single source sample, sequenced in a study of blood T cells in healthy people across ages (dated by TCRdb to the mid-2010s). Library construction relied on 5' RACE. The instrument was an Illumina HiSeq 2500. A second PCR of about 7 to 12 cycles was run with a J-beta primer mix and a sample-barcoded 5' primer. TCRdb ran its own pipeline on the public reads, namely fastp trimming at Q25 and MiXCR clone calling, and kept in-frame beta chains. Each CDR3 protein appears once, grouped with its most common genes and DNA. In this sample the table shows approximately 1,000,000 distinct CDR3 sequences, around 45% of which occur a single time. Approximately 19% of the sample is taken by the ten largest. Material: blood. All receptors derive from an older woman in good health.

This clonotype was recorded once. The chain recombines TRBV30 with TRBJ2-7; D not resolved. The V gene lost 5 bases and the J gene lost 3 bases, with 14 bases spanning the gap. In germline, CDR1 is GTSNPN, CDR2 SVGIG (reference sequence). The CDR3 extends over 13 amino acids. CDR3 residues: CAWDADSGYEQYF. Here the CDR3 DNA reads TGTGCCTGGGACGCTGACTCTGGCTACGAGCAGTACTTC.

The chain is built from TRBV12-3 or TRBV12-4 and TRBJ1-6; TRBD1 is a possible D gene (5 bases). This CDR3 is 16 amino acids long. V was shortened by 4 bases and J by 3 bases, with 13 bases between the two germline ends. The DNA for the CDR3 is TGTGCCAGCAGTTCGATGGGGACCCTCTATAATTCACCCCTCCACTTT. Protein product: CASSSMGTLYNSPLHF.

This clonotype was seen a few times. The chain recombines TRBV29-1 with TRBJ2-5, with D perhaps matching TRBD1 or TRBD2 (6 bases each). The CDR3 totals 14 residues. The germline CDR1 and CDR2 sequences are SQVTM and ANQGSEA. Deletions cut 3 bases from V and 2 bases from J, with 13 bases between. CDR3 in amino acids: CSVDTGAGQETQYF. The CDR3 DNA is TGCAGCGTTGACACGGGGGCGGGACAAGAGACCCAGTACTTC.